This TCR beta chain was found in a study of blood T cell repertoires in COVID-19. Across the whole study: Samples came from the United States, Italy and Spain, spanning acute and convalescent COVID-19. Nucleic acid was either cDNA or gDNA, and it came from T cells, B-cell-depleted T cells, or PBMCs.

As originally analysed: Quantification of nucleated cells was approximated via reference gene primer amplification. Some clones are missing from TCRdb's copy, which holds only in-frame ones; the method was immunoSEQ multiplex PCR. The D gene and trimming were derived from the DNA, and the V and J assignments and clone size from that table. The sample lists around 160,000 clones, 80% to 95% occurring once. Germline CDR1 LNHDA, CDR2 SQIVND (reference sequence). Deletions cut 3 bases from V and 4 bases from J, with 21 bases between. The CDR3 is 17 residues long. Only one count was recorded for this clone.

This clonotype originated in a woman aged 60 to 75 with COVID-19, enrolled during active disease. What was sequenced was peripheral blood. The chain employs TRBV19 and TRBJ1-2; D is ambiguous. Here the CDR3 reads CASSIVRRATPSYGYTF. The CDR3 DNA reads TGTGCCAGTAGTATTGTCCGGAGGGCCACCCCTTCCTATGGCTACACCTTC.